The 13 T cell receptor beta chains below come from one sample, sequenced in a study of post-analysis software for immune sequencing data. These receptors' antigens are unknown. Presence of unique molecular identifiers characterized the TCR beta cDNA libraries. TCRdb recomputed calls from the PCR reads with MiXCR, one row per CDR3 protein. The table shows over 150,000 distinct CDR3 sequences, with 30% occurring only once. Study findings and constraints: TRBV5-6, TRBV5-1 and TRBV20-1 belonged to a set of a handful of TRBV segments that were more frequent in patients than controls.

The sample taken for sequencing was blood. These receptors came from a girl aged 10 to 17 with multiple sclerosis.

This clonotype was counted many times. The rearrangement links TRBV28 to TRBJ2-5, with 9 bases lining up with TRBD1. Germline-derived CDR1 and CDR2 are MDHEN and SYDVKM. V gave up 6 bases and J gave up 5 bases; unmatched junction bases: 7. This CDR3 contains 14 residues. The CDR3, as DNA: TGTGCCAGCAGCCGGACAGGGGCAAGCGAGACCCAGTACTTC. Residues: CASSRTGASETQYF. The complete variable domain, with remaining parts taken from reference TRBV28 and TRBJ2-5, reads DVKVTQSSRYLVKRTGEKVFLECVQDMDHENMFWYRQDPGLGLRLIYFSYDVKMKEKGDIPEGYSVSREKKERFSLILESASTNQTSMYLCASSRTGASETQYFGPGTRLLVL.

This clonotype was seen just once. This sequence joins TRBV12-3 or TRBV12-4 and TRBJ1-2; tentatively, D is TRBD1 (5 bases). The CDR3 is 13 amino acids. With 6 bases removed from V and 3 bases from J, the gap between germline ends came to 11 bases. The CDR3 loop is CASRRTGDYGYTF. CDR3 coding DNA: TGTGCCAGCAGACGCACAGGTGACTATGGCTACACCTTC.

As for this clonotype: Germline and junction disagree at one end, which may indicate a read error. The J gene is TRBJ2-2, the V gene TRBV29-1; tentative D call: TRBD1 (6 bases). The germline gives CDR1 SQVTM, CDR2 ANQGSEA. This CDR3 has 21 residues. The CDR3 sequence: CSVEDPESHREDNANTGKLFF. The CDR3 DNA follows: TGCAGCGTTGAGGATCCGGAGTCCCACAGGGAAGACAACGCGAACACCGGGAAGCTGTTTTTT.

CDR3 DNA: TGTGCCAGTAACCCGGGACAGACCTACAATGAGCAGTTCTTC. Translation: CASNPGQTYNEQFF. The chain carries TRBV19 and TRBJ2-1; 7 bases match TRBD1. CDR3 size: 14 residues. Trimming cost V 7 bases and J 2 bases; bases outside gene matches: 5. CDR1 LNHDA and CDR2 SQIVND come from the germline V gene (reference sequence).

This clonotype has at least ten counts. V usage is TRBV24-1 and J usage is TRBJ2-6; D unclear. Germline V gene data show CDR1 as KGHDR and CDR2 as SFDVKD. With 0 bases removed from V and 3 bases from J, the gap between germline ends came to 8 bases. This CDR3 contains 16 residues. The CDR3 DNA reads TGTGCCACCAGTGATTTGCGGGTGGATGGGGCCAACGTCCTGACTTTC. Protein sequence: CATSDLRVDGANVLTF.

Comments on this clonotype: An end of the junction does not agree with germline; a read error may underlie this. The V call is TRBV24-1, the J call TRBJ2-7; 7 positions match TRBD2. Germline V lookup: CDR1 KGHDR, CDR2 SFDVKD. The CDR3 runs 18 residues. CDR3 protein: CATSEGSGASGGEETQCF. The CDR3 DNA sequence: TGTGCCACCAGTGAAGGGAGTGGTGCGTCGGGAGGCGAAGAGACCCAGTGCTTC.

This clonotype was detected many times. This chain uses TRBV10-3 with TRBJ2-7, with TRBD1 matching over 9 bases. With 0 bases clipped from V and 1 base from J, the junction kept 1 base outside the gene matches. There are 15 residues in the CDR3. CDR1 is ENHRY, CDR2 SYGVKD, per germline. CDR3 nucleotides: TGTGCCATCAGTGAGTCGGGACAGGGTTCCTACGAGCAGTACTTC. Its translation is CAISESGQGSYEQYF.

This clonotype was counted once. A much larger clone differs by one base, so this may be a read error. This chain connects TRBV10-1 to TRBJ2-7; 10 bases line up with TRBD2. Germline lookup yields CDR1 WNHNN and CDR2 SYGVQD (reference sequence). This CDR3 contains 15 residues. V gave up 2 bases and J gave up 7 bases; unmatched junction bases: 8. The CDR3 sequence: CASSEGGTSANEQYF. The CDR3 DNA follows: TGCGCCAGCAGTGAGGGGGGGACTAGCGCCAATGAGCAGTACTTC.

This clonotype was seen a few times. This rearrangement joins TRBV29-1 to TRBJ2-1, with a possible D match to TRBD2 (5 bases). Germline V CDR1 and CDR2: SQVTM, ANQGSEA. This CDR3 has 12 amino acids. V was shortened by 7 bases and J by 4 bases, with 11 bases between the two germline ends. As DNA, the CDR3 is TGCAGCGGCGACGACTATTACAATGAGCAGTTCTTC. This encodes CSGDDYYNEQFF.

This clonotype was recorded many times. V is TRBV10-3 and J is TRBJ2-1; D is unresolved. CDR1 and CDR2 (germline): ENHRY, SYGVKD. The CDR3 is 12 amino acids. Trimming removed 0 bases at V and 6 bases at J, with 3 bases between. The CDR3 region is CAISESVNEQFF. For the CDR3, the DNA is TGTGCCATCAGTGAGTCGGTCAATGAGCAGTTCTTC.

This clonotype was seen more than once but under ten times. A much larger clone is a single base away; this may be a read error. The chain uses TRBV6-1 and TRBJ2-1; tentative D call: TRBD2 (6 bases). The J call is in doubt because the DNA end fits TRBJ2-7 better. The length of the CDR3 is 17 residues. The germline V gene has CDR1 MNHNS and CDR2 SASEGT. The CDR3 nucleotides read TGTGCCAGCAGACGGCGAAACGAGGAGGGAATATACAATGAGCAGTACTTC. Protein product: CASRRRNEEGIYNEQYF.

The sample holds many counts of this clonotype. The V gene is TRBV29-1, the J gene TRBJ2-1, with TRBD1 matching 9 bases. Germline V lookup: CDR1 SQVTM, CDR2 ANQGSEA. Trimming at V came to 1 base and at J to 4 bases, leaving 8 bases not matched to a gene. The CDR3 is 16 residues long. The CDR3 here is CSVEGVSGQGYNEQFF. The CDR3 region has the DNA TGCAGCGTTGAAGGAGTATCAGGACAGGGGTACAATGAGCAGTTCTTC.

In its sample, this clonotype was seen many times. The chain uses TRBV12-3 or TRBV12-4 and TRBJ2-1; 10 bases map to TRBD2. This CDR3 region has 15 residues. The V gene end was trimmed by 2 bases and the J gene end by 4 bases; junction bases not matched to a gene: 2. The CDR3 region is CASSLPSGSYNEQFF. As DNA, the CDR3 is TGTGCCAGCAGTTTACCTAGCGGGAGTTACAATGAGCAGTTCTTC.